This is a list of T cell receptor beta chains from one sample in a study of cytomegalovirus exposure and HLA in healthy donors. TCRdb's copy holds only in-frame clones and misses some; the assay was immunoSEQ multiplex PCR. The table lists 150,000 to 200,000 clones, roughly 68% of them singletons. Sequencing was performed on PBMCs. Every receptor here comes from a woman in her thirties in good health and CMV-seronegative. Each CDR3 is given with its conserved first and last residue.

j_call,v_call,cdr3_aa
TRBJ1-1,TRBV5-4,CASSSFRDSPNTEAFF
TRBJ1-1,TRBV29-1,CSVRRGQGYTEAFF
TRBJ2-3,TRBV7-8,CASSPRGGLEDTQYF
TRBJ1-1,TRBV11-1,CASSRLLQSGSTEAFF
TRBJ2-3,TRBV5-1,CASSLAGGHGDTQYF
TRBJ2-7,TRBV6-6,CASSYSASPGGEQYF
TRBJ1-5,TRBV30,CAWSRQGGKPQHF
TRBJ2-1,TRBV4-3,CASSRTGLAKNNEQFF
TRBJ2-1,TRBV30,CAWSGLAGDWQFF
TRBJ2-2,TRBV27,CASSLNPRGGLAAGELFF
TRBJ2-7,TRBV27,CASSRDISVFYEQYF
TRBJ1-2,TRBV9,CASSTRTGTHTF
TRBJ1-5,TRBV6-6,CASSVTGMVEPQHF
TRBJ1-2,TRBV19,CATQGWGAGPANYGYTF
TRBJ1-2,TRBV11-1,CASSDNRGGATNYGYTF
TRBJ2-7,TRBV5-1,CASTQGYEQYF
NA,TRBV5-1,CASTLGDSYEQYF
TRBJ2-2,TRBV7-9,CASSLDAVRANTGELFF
TRBJ1-1,TRBV7-2,CASSITGFGTEAFF
TRBJ1-1,TRBV18,CASSPTRGRTEAFF
TRBJ2-7,TRBV15,CATSKTGLAGSYEQYF
TRBJ1-2,TRBV6-1,CASSASRDTARAYGYTF
TRBJ2-2,TRBV27,CASKLAGMVGELFF
TRBJ2-3,TRBV18,CASSPRPSGGANLDTQYF
TRBJ2-1,TRBV27,CASSGLAVRNEQFF
TRBJ2-7,TRBV5-6,CASSSLGLAGIGNEQYF
TRBJ2-3,TRBV5-1,CASSWLTSGASTDTQYF
TRBJ2-5,TRBV11-2,CASSLVVGQGGETQYF
TRBJ1-6,TRBV2,CASSEALPGQRYRNSPLHF
TRBJ2-1,TRBV7-9,CSSSPRTSGSFNEQFF
TRBJ2-3,TRBV10-3,CAIMGTSGVDTQYF
TRBJ2-3,TRBV5-4,CASSPTSSSTDTQYF
TRBJ1-4,TRBV9,CASSGPGYGEKLFF
TRBJ2-7,TRBV7-9,CASGVPDEQYF
TRBJ1-5,TRBV4-1,CASSQGPGQPSNQPQHF
TRBJ2-7,TRBV11-2,CASSLGGRKGVEQYF
TRBJ2-2,TRBV4-3,CASSRFPTDNTGELFF
TRBJ1-3,TRBV18,CASSPMQGHRNTIYF
TRBJ2-3,TRBV7-2,CASSWSDTQYF
TRBJ1-2,TRBV19,CASRGDRAGGYTF
TRBJ2-1,TRBV7-9,CASSLLWGLAGTYNEQFF
TRBJ2-4,TRBV5-1,CASSLVAGGGWDIQYF
TRBJ1-4,TRBV11-2,CASSLGAAEKLFF
TRBJ1-2,TRBV9,CASSVSREALNYGYTF
TRBJ1-4,TRBV9,CASSDSGASNEKLFF
TRBJ1-3,TRBV28,CASSLRGQGRNTIYF
TRBJ1-2,TRBV2,CASSDLGQGYGYTF
TRBJ2-2,TRBV27,CVSSWGTMEGIAGELFF
TRBJ2-3,TRBV6-1,CASGTGEKTQYF